The rows below give T cell receptor beta chains drawn from one sample of a study of monozygotic twins with inflammatory bowel disease. TCRdb processed the 5' RACE reads again and assigns one entry to each CDR3 protein, with no DNA. This sample carries 150,000 to 200,000 distinct CDR3 sequences, with roughly 7% going to the ten biggest clones. Material for sequencing was blood. The receptors were gathered from a human donor with ulcerative colitis or Crohn's disease, or a healthy co-twin of an affected twin (not recorded which). CDR3s include the opening cysteine and the closing phenylalanine or tryptophan. Fields, in order: J gene, CDR3 length, V gene, CDR3 protein.

J: TRBJ2-2
length: 16
V: TRBV24-1
CDR3: CATSDMTGMNTGELFF

J: TRBJ1-2
length: 15
V: TRBV11-2
CDR3: CASSLGKTGPDGYTF

J: TRBJ1-1
length: 11
V: TRBV20-1
CDR3: CSAAGTGAVFF

J: TRBJ2-1
length: 14
V: TRBV11-2
CDR3: CAILTGTPYNEQFF

J: TRBJ2-3
length: 18
V: TRBV4-3
CDR3: CASSQESRLAGVPDTQYF

J: TRBJ1-2
length: 16
V: TRBV29-1
CDR3: CSVEGGQGRGLYGYTF

J: TRBJ1-1
length: 18
V: TRBV20-1
CDR3: CSARVGRFNRVGSTEAFF

J: TRBJ1-4
length: 16
V: TRBV5-1
CDR3: CASSSGTGAANEKLFF

J: TRBJ2-1
length: 14
V: TRBV5-4
CDR3: CASSPTRGYNEQFF

J: TRBJ2-5
length: 13
V: TRBV29-1
CDR3: CSVAGPSTETQYF

J: TRBJ1-5
length: 14
V: TRBV5-1
CDR3: CASSPGQGRQPQHF

J: TRBJ2-7
length: 15
V: TRBV3-1
CDR3: CASSLLGSTSYEQYF

J: TRBJ2-1
length: 12
V: TRBV20-1
CDR3: CSAREPLNEQFF

J: TRBJ2-4
length: 14
V: TRBV5-1
CDR3: CASKDRDYQNIQYF

J: TRBJ2-2
length: 17
V: TRBV20-1
CDR3: CSARPTGTGGNTGELFF

J: TRBJ1-6
length: 18
V: TRBV7-7
CDR3: CASSLTRLGMGPNSPLHF

J: TRBJ1-6
length: 14
V: TRBV12-3/TRBV12-4
CDR3: CASSTTSLNSPLHF

J: TRBJ2-7
length: 11
V: TRBV30
CDR3: CAWSVGEREYF

J: TRBJ2-1
length: 14
V: TRBV20-1
CDR3: CSGIPTSGTDEQFF

J: TRBJ2-3
length: 14
V: TRBV7-2
CDR3: CATKRGRGTDTQYF

J: TRBJ2-7
length: 13
V: TRBV5-1
CDR3: CASSLSRSYVQYF

J: TRBJ1-2
length: 12
V: TRBV15
CDR3: CAKITGSYGYTF

J: TRBJ2-5
length: 13
V: TRBV5-1
CDR3: CASSLLGEETQYF

J: TRBJ2-7
length: 14
V: TRBV6-1
CDR3: CASKASGGLYEQYF

J: TRBJ1-2
length: 14
V: TRBV7-2
CDR3: CASSRRDRVSGYTF

J: TRBJ2-1
length: 16
V: TRBV15
CDR3: CATSRERHLRINEQFF

J: TRBJ1-1
length: 14
V: TRBV5-6
CDR3: CASSKETGNTEAFF

J: TRBJ1-2
length: 13
V: TRBV20-1
CDR3: CSASSGEDYGYTF

J: TRBJ1-5
length: 17
V: TRBV6-5
CDR3: CASSYSRDPSANQPQHF

J: TRBJ1-2
length: 13
V: TRBV6-2/TRBV6-3
CDR3: CASSDRLNYGYTF

J: TRBJ2-1
length: 14
V: TRBV5-4
CDR3: CASTFGSTYNEQFF

J: TRBJ1-4
length: 17
V: TRBV5-1
CDR3: CASSLRGEWATNEKLFF

J: TRBJ2-5
length: 15
V: TRBV20-1
CDR3: CSARGSGGDQETQYF

J: TRBJ2-1
length: 15
V: TRBV19
CDR3: CASSMGTSGYNEQFF

J: TRBJ1-1
length: 14
V: TRBV6-1
CDR3: CASTISGVYTEAFF

J: TRBJ2-7
length: 15
V: TRBV12-3/TRBV12-4
CDR3: CASSFRGGGFYEQYF

J: TRBJ2-1
length: 15
V: TRBV3-1
CDR3: CASSHPPGTSGEQFF

J: TRBJ2-5
length: 15
V: TRBV10-3
CDR3: CAISGTWLAGETQYF

J: TRBJ1-3
length: 16
V: TRBV15
CDR3: CATSRDAGHSGNTIYF

J: TRBJ1-3
length: 16
V: TRBV3-1
CDR3: CASSHSTGGLGNTIYF

J: TRBJ2-5
length: 13
V: TRBV20-1
CDR3: CSADRGPRETQYF

J: TRBJ2-1
length: 15
V: TRBV4-3
CDR3: CASSPSSGAYNEQFF

J: TRBJ1-2
length: 14
V: TRBV5-1
CDR3: CASSEEGLTYGYTF

J: TRBJ1-2
length: 15
V: TRBV4-3
CDR3: CASSQLRQTHYGYTF

J: TRBJ2-5
length: 15
V: TRBV12-3/TRBV12-4
CDR3: CASSSVAGVRETQYF

J: TRBJ2-1
length: 16
V: TRBV29-1
CDR3: CSVPPPGQGTDNEQFF

J: TRBJ2-2
length: 15
V: TRBV9
CDR3: CASSDDRLNTGELFF

J: TRBJ1-5
length: 12
V: TRBV18
CDR3: CASSGDHQPQHF

J: TRBJ2-1
length: 11
V: TRBV28
CDR3: CASSSPLEQFF

J: TRBJ2-1
length: 18
V: TRBV20-1
CDR3: CSARPIGGSLFSYNEQFF

J: TRBJ1-3
length: 14
V: TRBV20-1
CDR3: CSATDTNSGNTIYF

J: TRBJ2-1
length: 13
V: TRBV27
CDR3: CASSPRQGREQFF